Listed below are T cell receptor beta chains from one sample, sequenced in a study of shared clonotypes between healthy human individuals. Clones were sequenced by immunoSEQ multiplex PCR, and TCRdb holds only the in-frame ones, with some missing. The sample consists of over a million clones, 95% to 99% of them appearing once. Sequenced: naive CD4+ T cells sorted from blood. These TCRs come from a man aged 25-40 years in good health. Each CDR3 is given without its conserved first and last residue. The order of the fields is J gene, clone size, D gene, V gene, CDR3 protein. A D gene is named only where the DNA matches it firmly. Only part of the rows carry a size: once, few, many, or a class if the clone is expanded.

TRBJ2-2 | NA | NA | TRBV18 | ASSQASTNTGELF
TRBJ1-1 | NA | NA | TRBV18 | ASSPQLDGEAF
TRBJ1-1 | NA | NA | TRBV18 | ASSLTDTEAF
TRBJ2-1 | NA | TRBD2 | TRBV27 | ASSLVAAGGRSEQF
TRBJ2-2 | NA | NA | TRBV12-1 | ASSFARVMNTGELF
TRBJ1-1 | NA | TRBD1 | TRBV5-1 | ASSLVQGDTEAF
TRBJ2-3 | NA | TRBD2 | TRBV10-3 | AIGAGGLDTQY
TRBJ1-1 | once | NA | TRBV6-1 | ASSSGLGTEAF
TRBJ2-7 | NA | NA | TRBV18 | ASSPLAGTYEQY
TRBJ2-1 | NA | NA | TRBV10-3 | ATKPPGSNEQF
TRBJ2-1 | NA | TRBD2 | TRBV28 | ASSVPGNLAGSYNEQF
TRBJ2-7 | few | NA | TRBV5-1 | ASSTATPLEQY
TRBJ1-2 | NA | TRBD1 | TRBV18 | ASSPPRDRGGYT
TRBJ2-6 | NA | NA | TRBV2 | ASSGDRAGANVLT
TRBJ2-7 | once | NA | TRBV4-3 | ASSQVVGVPTYEQY
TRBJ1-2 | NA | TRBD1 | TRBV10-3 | AISESRGLGGYT
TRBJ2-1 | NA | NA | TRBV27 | ASSLRRTYNEQF
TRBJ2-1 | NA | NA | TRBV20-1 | SATRNEQF
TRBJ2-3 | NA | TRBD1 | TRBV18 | ASSPRTGSTDTQY
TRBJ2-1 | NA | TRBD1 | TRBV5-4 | ASSSPTGQPNEQF
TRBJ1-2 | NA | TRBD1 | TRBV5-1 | ASSRNRQGETYGYT
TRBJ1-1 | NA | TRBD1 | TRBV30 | AWKVRGRTEAF
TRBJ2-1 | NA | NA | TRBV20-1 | SASSGEQF
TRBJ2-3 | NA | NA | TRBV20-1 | SASGKDTQY
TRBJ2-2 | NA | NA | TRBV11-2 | ASSAGWGAANTGELF
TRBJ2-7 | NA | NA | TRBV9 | ASSLRAGYEQY
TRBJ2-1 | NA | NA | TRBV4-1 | ASRRGTDNEQF
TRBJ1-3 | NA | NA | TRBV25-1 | ASSEWTDHTIY
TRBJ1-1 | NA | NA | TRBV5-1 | ASSYNRANTEAF
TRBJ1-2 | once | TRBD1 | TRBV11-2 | ASSPYGTGLSGYGYT
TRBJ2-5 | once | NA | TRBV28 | ASSNRRTGKETQY
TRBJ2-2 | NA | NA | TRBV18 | ASSPENTGELF